The entry below describes one TCR beta chain. This specimen belongs to a study of T cell responses to AZD1222 COVID-19 vaccine. CDR3 length: 13 amino acids. From germline, CDR1 is SGHTA and CDR2 FQGNSA. V lost 1 base to trimming and J lost 7 bases, with 11 bases between them. Profiled with immunoSEQ multiplex PCR; TCRdb holds only in-frame clones, not every one. Among 190,000 or so clones, more than 85% were seen once, and the ten largest hold roughly 3.5%. The rearrangement links TRBV7-2 to TRBJ2-7; D gene ambiguous. The sequence derives from an adult who received the AZD1222 COVID-19 vaccine. The sequencing used peripheral blood, collected 28 days after the second AZD1222 dose. This CDR3 is CASSLVHSLEQYF. The CDR3 DNA follows: TGTGCCAGCAGCTTAGTCCATTCCCTTGAGCAGTACTTC. Full variable domain (rest looked up from reference TRBV7-2 and TRBJ2-7): GAGVSQSPSNKVTEKGKDVELRCDPISGHTALYWYRQSLGQGLEFLIYFQGNSAPDKSGLPSDRFSAERTGGSVSTLTIQRTQQEDSAVYLCASSLVHSLEQYFGPGTRLTVT.